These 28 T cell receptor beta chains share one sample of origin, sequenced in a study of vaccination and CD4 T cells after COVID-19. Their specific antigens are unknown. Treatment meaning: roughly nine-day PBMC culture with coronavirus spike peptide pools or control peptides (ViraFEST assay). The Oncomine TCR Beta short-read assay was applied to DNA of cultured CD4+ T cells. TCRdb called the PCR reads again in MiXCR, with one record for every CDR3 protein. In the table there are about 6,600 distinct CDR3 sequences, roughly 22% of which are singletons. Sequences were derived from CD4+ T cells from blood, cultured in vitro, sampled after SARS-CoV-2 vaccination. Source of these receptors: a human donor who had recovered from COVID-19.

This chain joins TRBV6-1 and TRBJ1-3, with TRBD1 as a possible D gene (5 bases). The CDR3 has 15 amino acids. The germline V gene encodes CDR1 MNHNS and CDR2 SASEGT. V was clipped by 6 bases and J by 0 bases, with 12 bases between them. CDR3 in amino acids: CASSPAGGSGNTIYF. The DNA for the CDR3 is TGTGCCAGCAGCCCCGCGGGGGGCTCTGGAAACACCATATATTTT.

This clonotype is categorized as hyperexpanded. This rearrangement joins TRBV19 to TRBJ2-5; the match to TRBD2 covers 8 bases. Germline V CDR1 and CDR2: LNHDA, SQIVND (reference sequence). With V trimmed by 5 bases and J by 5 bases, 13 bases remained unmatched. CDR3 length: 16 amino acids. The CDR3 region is CASSGGLVFAGETQYF. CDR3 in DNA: TGTGCCAGTAGTGGGGGACTAGTATTCGCCGGGGAGACCCAGTACTTC.

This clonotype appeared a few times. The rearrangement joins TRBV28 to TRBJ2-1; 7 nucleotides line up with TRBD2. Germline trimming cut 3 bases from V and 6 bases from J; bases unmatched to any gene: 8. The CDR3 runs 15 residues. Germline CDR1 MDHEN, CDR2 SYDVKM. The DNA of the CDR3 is TGTGCCAGCAGTTTTCTTGGGGAGGGAGGCAATGAGCAGTTCTTC. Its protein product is CASSFLGEGGNEQFF.

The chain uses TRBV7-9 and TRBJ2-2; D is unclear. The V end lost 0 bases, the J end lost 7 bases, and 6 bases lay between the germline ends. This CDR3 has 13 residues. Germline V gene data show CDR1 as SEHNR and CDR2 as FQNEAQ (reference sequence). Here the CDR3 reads CASSLASGGELFF. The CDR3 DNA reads TGTGCCAGCAGCTTAGCGTCCGGCGGGGAGCTGTTTTTT.

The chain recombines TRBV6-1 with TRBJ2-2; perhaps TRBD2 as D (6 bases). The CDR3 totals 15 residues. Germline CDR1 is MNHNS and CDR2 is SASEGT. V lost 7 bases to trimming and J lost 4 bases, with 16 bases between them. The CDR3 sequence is CASTRGGAGTGELFF. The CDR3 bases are TGTGCCAGCACTAGGGGCGGGGCAGGCACCGGGGAGCTGTTTTTT.

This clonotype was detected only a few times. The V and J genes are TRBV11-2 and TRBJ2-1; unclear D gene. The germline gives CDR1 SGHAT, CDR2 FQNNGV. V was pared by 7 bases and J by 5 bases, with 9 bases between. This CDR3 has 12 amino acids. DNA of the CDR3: TGTGCCAGCACCCGGCCGAACAATGAGCAGTTCTTC. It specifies CASTRPNNEQFF.

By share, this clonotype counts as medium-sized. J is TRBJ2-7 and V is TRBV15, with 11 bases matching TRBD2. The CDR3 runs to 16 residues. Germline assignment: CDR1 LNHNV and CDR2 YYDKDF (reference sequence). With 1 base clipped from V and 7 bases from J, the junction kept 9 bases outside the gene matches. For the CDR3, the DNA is TGTGCCACCAGCAGAGTCGTACTAGCGGGAGATCAGGAGCAGTACTTC. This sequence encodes CATSRVVLAGDQEQYF.

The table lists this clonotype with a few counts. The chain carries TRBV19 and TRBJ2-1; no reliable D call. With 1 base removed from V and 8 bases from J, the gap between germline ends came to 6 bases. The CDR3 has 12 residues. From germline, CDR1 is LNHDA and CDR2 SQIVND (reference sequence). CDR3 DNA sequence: TGTGCCAGTAGTATAGGCAGGCATGAGCAGTTCTTC. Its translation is CASSIGRHEQFF.

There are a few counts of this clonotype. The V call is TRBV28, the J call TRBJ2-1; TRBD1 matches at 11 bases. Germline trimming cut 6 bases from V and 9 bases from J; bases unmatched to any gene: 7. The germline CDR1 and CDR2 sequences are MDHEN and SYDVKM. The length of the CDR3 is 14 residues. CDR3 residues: CASSRTGGWGEQFF. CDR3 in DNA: TGTGCCAGCAGCCGGACAGGGGGCTGGGGTGAGCAGTTCTTC.

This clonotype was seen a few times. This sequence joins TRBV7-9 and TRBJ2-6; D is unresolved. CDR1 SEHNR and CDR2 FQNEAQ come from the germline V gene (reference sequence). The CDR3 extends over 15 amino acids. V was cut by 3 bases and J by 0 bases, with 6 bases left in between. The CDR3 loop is CASSLGSSGANVLTF. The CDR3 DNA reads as TGTGCCAGCAGCTTGGGGTCCTCTGGGGCCAACGTCCTGACTTTC.

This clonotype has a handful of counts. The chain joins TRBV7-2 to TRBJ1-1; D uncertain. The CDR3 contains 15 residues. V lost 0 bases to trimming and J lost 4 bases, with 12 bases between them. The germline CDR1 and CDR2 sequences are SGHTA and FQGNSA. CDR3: CASSLAGQGTTEAFF. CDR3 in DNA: TGTGCCAGCAGCTTAGCCGGGCAAGGAACCACTGAAGCTTTCTTT.

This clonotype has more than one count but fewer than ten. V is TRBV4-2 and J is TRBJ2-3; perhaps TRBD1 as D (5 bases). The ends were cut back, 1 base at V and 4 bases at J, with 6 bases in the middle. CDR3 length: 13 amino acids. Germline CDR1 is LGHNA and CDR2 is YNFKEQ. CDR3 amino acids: CASSQGGSDTQYF. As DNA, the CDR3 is TGTGCCAGCAGCCAAGGGGGCTCAGATACGCAGTATTTT.

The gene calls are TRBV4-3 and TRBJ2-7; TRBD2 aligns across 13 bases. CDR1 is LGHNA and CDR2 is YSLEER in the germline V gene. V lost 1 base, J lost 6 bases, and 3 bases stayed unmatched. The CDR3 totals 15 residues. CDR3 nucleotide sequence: TGCGCCAGCAGCCAAGGGACTAGCGGGAGTCCCGAGCAGTACTTC. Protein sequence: CASSQGTSGSPEQYF.

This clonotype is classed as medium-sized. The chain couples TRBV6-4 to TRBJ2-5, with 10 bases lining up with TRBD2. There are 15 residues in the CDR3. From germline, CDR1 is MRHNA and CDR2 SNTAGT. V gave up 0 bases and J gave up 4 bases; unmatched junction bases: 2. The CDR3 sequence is CASSDSAGGPETQYF. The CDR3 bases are TGTGCCAGCAGTGACTCAGCGGGAGGGCCAGAGACCCAGTACTTC.

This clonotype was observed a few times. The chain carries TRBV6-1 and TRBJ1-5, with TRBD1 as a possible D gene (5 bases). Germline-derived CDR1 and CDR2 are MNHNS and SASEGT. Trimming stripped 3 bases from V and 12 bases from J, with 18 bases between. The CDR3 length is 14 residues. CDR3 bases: TGTGCCAGCAGTGATTCGGGACGCCTACTTTTCCAGCATTTT. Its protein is CASSDSGRLLFQHF.

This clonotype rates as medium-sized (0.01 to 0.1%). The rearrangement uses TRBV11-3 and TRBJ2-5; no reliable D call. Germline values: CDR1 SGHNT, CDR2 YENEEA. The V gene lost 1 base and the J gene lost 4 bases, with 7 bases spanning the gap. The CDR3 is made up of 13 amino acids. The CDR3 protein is CASSLGVGETQYF. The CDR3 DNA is TGTGCCAGCAGCTTAGGCGTGGGAGAGACCCAGTACTTC.

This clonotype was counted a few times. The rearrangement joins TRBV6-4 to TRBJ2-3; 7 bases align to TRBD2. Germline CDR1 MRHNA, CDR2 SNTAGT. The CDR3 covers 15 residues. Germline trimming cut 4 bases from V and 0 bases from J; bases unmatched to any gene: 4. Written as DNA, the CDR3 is TGTGCCAGCAGTGCAGGACTAGGGAGCACAGATACGCAGTATTTT. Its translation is CASSAGLGSTDTQYF.

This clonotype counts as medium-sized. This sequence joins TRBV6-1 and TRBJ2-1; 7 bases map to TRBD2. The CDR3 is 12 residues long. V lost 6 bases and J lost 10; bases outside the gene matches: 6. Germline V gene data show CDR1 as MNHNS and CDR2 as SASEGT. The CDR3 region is CASRTSFYEQFF. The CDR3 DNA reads TGTGCCAGCAGGACTAGCTTTTACGAGCAGTTCTTC.

The CDR3 is CASSVGTGVGYGYTF. The CDR3 DNA is TGTGCCAGCAGTGTTGGGACAGGAGTAGGCTATGGCTACACCTTC. The rearrangement links TRBV6-4 to TRBJ1-2; TRBD1 agrees at 8 bases. The trim removed 4 bases at V and 4 bases at J, leaving 8 bases unmatched. This CDR3 contains 15 residues. The germline CDR1 and CDR2 sequences are MRHNA and SNTAGT.

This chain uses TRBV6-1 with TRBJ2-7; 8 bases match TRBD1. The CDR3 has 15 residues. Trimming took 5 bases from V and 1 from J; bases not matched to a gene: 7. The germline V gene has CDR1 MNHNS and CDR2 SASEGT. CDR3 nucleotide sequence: TGTGCCAGCAGTCCCCGGACAGGGTCATCCTACGAGCAGTACTTC. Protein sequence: CASSPRTGSSYEQYF.

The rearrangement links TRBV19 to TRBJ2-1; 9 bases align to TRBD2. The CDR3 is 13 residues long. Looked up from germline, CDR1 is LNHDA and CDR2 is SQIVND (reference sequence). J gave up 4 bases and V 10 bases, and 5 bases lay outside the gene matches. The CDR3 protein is CATRGRGYNEQFF. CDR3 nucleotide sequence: TGTGCCACCCGCGGGAGGGGTTACAATGAGCAGTTCTTC. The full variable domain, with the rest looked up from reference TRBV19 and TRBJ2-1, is DGGITQSPKYLFRKEGQNVTLSCEQNLNHDAMYWYRQDPGQGLRLIYYSQIVNDFQKGDIAEGYSVSREKKESFPLTVTSAQKNPTAFYLCATRGRGYNEQFFGPGTRLTVL.

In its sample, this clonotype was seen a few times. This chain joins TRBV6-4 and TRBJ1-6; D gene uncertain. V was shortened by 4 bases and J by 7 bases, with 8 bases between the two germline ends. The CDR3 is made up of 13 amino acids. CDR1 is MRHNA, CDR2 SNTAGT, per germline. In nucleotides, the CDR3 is TGTGCCAGCAGTGTATTTGAGAATTCACCCCTCCACTTT. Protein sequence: CASSVFENSPLHF.

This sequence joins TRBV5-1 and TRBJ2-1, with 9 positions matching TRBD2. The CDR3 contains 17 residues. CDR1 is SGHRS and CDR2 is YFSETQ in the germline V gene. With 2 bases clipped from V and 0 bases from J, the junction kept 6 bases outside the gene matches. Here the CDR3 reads CASSLQLAGRSYNEQFF. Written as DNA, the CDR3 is TGCGCCAGCAGCTTACAACTAGCGGGCCGCTCCTACAATGAGCAGTTCTTC.

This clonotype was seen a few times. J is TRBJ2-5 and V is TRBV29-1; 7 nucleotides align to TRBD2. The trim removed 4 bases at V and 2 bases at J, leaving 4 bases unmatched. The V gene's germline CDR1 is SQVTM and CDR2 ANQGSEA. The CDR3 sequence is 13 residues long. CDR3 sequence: CSVGRGLQETQYF. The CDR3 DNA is TGCAGCGTTGGGCGGGGGTTGCAAGAGACCCAGTACTTC.

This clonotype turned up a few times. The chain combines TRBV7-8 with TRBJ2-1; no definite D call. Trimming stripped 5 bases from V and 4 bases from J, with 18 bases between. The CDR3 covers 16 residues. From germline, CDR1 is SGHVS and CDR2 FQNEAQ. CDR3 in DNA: TGTGCCAGCAGCCGGAAAGTGTTGGGGTTTTACAATGAGCAGTTCTTC. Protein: CASSRKVLGFYNEQFF.

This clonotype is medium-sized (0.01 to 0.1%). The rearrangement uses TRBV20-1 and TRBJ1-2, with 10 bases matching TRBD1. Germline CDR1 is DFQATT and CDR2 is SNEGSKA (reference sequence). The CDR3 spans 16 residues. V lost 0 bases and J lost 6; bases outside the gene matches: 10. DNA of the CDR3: TGCAGTGCTAGAGATCACGGACAGGGGGGCTTGGATGGCTACACCTTC. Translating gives CSARDHGQGGLDGYTF.

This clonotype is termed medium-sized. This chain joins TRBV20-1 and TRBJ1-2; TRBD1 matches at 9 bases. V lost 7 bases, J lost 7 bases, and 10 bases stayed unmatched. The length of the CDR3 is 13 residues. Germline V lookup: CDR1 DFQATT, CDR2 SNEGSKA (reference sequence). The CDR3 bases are TGCAGTGGATGGACAGGGGCCGGGAGTGGCTACACCTTC. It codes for CSGWTGAGSGYTF.

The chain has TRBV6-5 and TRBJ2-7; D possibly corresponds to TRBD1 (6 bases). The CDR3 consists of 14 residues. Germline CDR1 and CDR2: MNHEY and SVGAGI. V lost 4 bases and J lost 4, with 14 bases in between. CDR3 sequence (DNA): TGTGCCAGCAGTTCAGAATTTAGGGGGTACGAGCAGTACTTC. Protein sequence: CASSSEFRGYEQYF.